The 22 T cell receptor beta chains below come from one sample, sequenced in a study of prognosis after radiotherapy for stage I lung cancer. Amplicons of TCR beta CDR3 were generated from genomic DNA by two-round multiplex PCR. First-round PCR amplification was performed with primers specific to each TRBV and TRBJ gene. MiXCR, run by TCRdb on the multiplex PCR reads, gives a single entry per CDR3 protein. The sample consists of about 11,000 distinct CDR3 sequences, approximately 50% of them appearing once. The specimen comprised PBMCs, sampled before or after stereotactic body radiation therapy (not recorded which). The receptors here all came from a donor of 50 years or more with non-small cell lung cancer.

The chain combines TRBV20-1 with TRBJ2-7; 8 nucleotides agree with TRBD1. The CDR3 loop spans 15 amino acids. Germline V gives CDR1 DFQATT, CDR2 SNEGSKA (reference sequence). J was trimmed by 4 bases and V by 5 bases; bases with no gene match: 13. CDR3 nucleotide sequence: TGCAGTGCTTCCCACAGGGGGAGTCTGGGGTACGAGCAGTACTTC. This gives the protein CSASHRGSLGYEQYF.

In this sample, this clonotype turned up a few times. J is TRBJ2-5 and V is TRBV20-1; a possible D gene is TRBD1 (6 bases). This CDR3 region has 17 residues. V shed 6 bases and J shed 0 bases, with 23 bases lying between them. The V gene's germline CDR1 is DFQATT and CDR2 SNEGSKA (reference sequence). CDR3 in amino acids: CSASSRFGTLYQETQYF. The CDR3 bases are TGCAGTGCCTCTAGCCGGTTCGGGACACTGTACCAAGAGACCCAGTACTTC.

By share, this clonotype counts as medium-sized. J is TRBJ1-3 and V is TRBV12-3 or TRBV12-4, with 8 bases aligning to TRBD1. This CDR3 comprises 14 residues. V gave up 8 bases and J gave up 4 bases; unmatched junction bases: 7. CDR3 in amino acids: CASLLRQGGNTIYF. The CDR3 DNA reads TGTGCCAGCCTCCTTAGACAGGGGGGAAACACCATATATTTT.

This clonotype was counted a single time. J is TRBJ2-7 and V is TRBV28; 7 positions agree with TRBD1. There are 14 residues in the CDR3. Per the germline V gene, CDR1 is MDHEN and CDR2 is SYDVKM. After removal of 5 bases from V and 2 bases from J, the junction contained 6 bases not matched to a gene. DNA for the CDR3: TGTGCCAGCAGTCCCGGGGACAGTACCTACGAGCAGTACTTC. Its protein product is CASSPGDSTYEQYF.

J is TRBJ2-3 and V is TRBV6-2 or TRBV6-3; TRBD2 agrees at 13 bases. Trimming at V came to 10 bases and at J to 8 bases, leaving 12 bases not matched to a gene. CDR1 and CDR2 from the germline V gene are MNHEY and SVGEGT. CDR3 size: 15 residues. The CDR3 nucleotides are TGTGCCACCCTACTAGCGGGGGGGCTTTTGGGTACGCAGTATTTT. Its protein product is CATLLAGGLLGTQYF.

As to this clonotype: Compared with germline, one end of the junction differs, possibly owing to a read error. The V and J genes are TRBV7-2 and TRBJ2-5; D gene ambiguous. Looked up from germline, CDR1 is SGHTA and CDR2 is FQGNSA. The CDR3 length is 11 residues. DNA for the CDR3: TGTGCTAGCAGCTTCCAAGATACCCAGTACTTC. Protein: CASSFQDTQYF.

This clonotype occurred many times. The chain links TRBV7-2 to TRBJ2-7, with 14 bases fitting TRBD2. The V gene's germline CDR1 is SGHTA and CDR2 FQGNSA. The CDR3 runs to 17 residues. The ends lost 5 bases at V and 2 bases at J; junction bases unmatched: 8. CDR3 in amino acids: CASSPRGLAGATYEQYF. The DNA for the CDR3 is TGTGCCAGCAGCCCCCGGGGACTAGCGGGGGCCACCTACGAGCAGTACTTC.

This clonotype came up once. The V call is TRBV12-3 or TRBV12-4, the J call TRBJ2-7, with no clear D. CDR3 length: 13 amino acids. The V gene lost 3 bases and the J gene lost 7 bases, with 13 bases spanning the gap. CDR3 protein: CASSFGPLGEQYF. Here the CDR3 DNA reads TGTGCCAGCAGTTTTGGACCGCTGGGTGAGCAGTACTTC.

About this clonotype itself: The junction shows a germline mismatch at one end, possibly a read error. The V gene is TRBV7-2, the J gene TRBJ1-4, with D possibly being TRBD1 (5 bases). From germline, CDR1 is SGHTA and CDR2 FQGNSA. The CDR3 runs to 16 residues. CDR3 DNA sequence: TGTGCCATCAGCAGCCATCGGGGCGACGGATATGAAAAACTGTTTTTT. The encoded protein is CAISSHRGDGYEKLFF.

By proportion, this clonotype is medium-sized. J is TRBJ2-6 and V is TRBV9; D not resolved. V lost 1 base, J lost 1 base, and 3 bases lay in between. CDR3 size: 14 residues. Germline assignment: CDR1 SGDLS and CDR2 YYNGEE. For the CDR3, the DNA is TGTGCCAGCAGCGTACTATCTGGGGCCAACGTCCTGACTTTC. It yields the protein CASSVLSGANVLTF.

In its sample, this clonotype is medium-sized. The chain links TRBV30 to TRBJ1-5; 8 bases map to TRBD1. This CDR3 is 13 amino acids long. The ends lost 3 bases at V and 6 bases at J; junction bases unmatched: 4. Germline values: CDR1 GTSNPN, CDR2 SVGIG (reference sequence). CDR3 nucleotides: TGTGCCTGGAGAAGGGGACAGGCTCAGCCCCAGCATTTT. Translation: CAWRRGQAQPQHF.

The V call is TRBV5-1, the J call TRBJ2-2, with D perhaps TRBD1 (6 bases). The CDR3 extends over 15 amino acids. Per germline, CDR1 SGHRS and CDR2 YFSETQ. The ends were cut back, 4 bases at V and 7 bases at J, with 17 bases in the middle. The CDR3 spells CASSVGHDRIGELFF. The CDR3 DNA is TGCGCCAGCAGCGTGGGACATGATAGGATCGGGGAGCTGTTTTTT.

By proportion, this clonotype is medium-sized. The J gene is TRBJ2-1, the V gene TRBV9, with 10 bases aligning to TRBD2. The germline CDR1 and CDR2 sequences are SGDLS and YYNGEE. The CDR3 has 15 residues. Germline trimming cut 5 bases from V and 8 bases from J; bases unmatched to any gene: 10. The CDR3 nucleotides are TGTGCCAGCAGGGACCCTAGCGGGAGTCAGTATGAGCAGTTCTTC. It yields the protein CASRDPSGSQYEQFF.

On this clonotype itself: A far larger clone is one nucleotide away, so this likely arose from a read error. The chain uses TRBV6-9 and TRBJ1-1, with D unresolved. Trimming took off 4 bases at V and 3 bases at J, with 9 bases between the two ends. The CDR3 is made up of 13 amino acids. Looked up from germline, CDR1 is MNHGY and CDR2 is SVAAGI. Written as DNA, the CDR3 is TGTGCCAGCAGTTTTGTAATGTACACTGAAGCTTTCTTT. This gives the protein CASSFVMYTEAFF.

This clonotype appeared many times. The genes are TRBV6-1 and TRBJ2-1, with TRBD2 matching 10 bases. The CDR3 has 17 amino acids. J gave up 5 bases and V 10 bases, and 17 bases lay outside the gene matches. Germline V lookup: CDR1 MNHNS, CDR2 SASEGT. The DNA for the CDR3 is TGTGCCATCGACCCAGAGATGGGACTAGCGACCCACAATGAGCAGTTCTTC. Translation: CAIDPEMGLATHNEQFF.

By share, this clonotype counts as medium-sized. This chain connects TRBV9 to TRBJ1-1; D is perhaps TRBD1 (5 bases). The CDR3 totals 15 residues. V was pared by 0 bases and J by 4 bases, with 13 bases between. Germline V gene lookup returns CDR1 SGDLS and CDR2 YYNGEE. The CDR3 here is CASSVGHGGGTEAFF. In DNA form, the CDR3 reads TGTGCCAGCAGCGTAGGCCATGGGGGTGGCACTGAAGCTTTCTTT.

This clonotype was observed many times. V gene TRBV4-1 combines with J gene TRBJ1-1, with 7 bases that match TRBD1. With 0 bases clipped from V and 2 bases from J, the junction kept 15 bases outside the gene matches. CDR3 length: 19 amino acids. The germline V gene encodes CDR1 MGHRA and CDR2 YSYEKL. The CDR3 region has the DNA TGCGCCAGCAGCCAAGAGAGAGGGGGCTTACTACAAATAAACACTGAAGCTTTCTTT. It is translated as CASSQERGGLLQINTEAFF.

The rearrangement joins TRBV30 to TRBJ2-3; 9 bases match TRBD1. The junction had 3 bases not matched to a gene; V was cut back by 1 base and J by 4 bases. Germline V gives CDR1 GTSNPN, CDR2 SVGIG (reference sequence). The CDR3 is 14 amino acids. CDR3 in amino acids: CAWSGDRGADTQYF. The CDR3 nucleotides read TGTGCCTGGAGTGGAGACAGGGGGGCAGATACGCAGTATTTT.

With regard to this clonotype: The junction shows a germline mismatch at one end, possibly a read error. This chain joins TRBV5-1 and TRBJ1-2; TRBD1 might be the D (5 bases). Germline lookup yields CDR1 SGHRS and CDR2 YFSETQ. CDR3 length: 15 residues. CDR3: CASSPLVGPGYCYTF. CDR3 sequence (DNA): TGCGCCAGCAGCCCTCTTGTGGGGCCCGGCTATTGCTACACCTTC.

The sample holds one count of this clonotype. The rearrangement joins TRBV7-9 to TRBJ2-3; D is unresolved. Trimming left V 5 bases short and J 0 bases short, with 9 bases between. Germline values: CDR1 SEHNR, CDR2 FQNEAQ (reference sequence). The CDR3 runs to 14 residues. The CDR3 DNA is TGTGCCAGCAGCACTGGGCCTAGCACAGATACGCAGTATTTT. Its protein product is CASSTGPSTDTQYF.

By its share, this clonotype is medium-sized. The chain couples TRBV9 to TRBJ2-1; maybe TRBD2 (6 bases). The ends were cut back, 7 bases at V and 9 bases at J, with 14 bases in the middle. CDR1 and CDR2 (germline): SGDLS, YYNGEE. This CDR3 spans 12 amino acids. CDR3 residues: CASAGPNSEQFF. CDR3 bases: TGTGCCAGCGCGGGGCCTAACTCTGAGCAGTTCTTC.

Comment on this clonotype: At one of its ends the junction is not consistent with the germline gene, which may arise from a read error. This rearrangement joins TRBV6-1 to TRBJ2-1, with D possibly matching TRBD2 (5 bases). The CDR3 contains 14 residues. CDR1 and CDR2 from the germline V gene are MNHNS and SASEGT. CDR3 coding DNA: TGTGTCAGCCGGCTAGCCCTTACCTACAATGAGCAGTTCTTC. Protein: CVSRLALTYNEQFF.